The next 2 T cell receptor beta chains were all read from a single sample in a study of T-cell reconstitution after alpha-beta-depleted transplantation in children. Construction of the TCRbeta library involved unique molecular identifiers. TCRdb re-analysed the PCR reads in MiXCR, keeping a single row per CDR3 protein. The table lists about 360,000 distinct CDR3 sequences, more than 10% of them singletons. The specimen comprised PBMCs, sampled from the stem cell graft. These receptor sequences come from a human donor who donated a stem cell graft to a child with Fanconi anemia.

On this clonotype itself: In this CDR3 the conserved last residue, phenylalanine or tryptophan, is missing, so a read error is likely. The chain employs TRBV5-5 and TRBJ1-1; D may be TRBD1 (6 bases). Germline CDR1 reads SGHKS; CDR2 reads YYEKEE (reference sequence). The CDR3 runs 14 residues. V gave up 1 base and J gave up 6 bases, with 13 bases separating them. This CDR3 reads CASSLLVGGPEAFC. The CDR3 bases are TGTGCCAGCAGCTTGCTCGTTGGGGGGCCTGAAGCTTTCTGT.

This clonotype was picked up many times. The J gene is TRBJ1-2, the V gene TRBV12-3 or TRBV12-4; 7 nucleotides match TRBD1. This CDR3 has 14 amino acids. The ends lost 4 bases at V and 9 bases at J; junction bases unmatched: 11. In DNA, the CDR3 is TGTGCCAGCAGTTCCGAGGGCCACAGGGGTAGCTACACCTTC. Protein: CASSSEGHRGSYTF.